This TCR beta chain was observed in a study of blood T cells in healthy people across ages. About the research overall: Template switching recovered approximately one barcoded beta molecule for every two T cells. Findings and limits, study-wide: Strong correlation linked observed beta diversity and percent naive T cells.

The V gene lost 6 bases and the J gene lost 7 bases, with 13 bases spanning the gap. This CDR3 is built from 13 residues. Next came a second PCR, run for about 7 to 12 cycles, which used a sample-barcoded 5' primer along with a J-beta primer mix. MiXCR, applied by TCRdb to the 5' RACE reads, yields one record per CDR3 protein. The sample lists more than 650,000 distinct CDR3 sequences; 25% to 30% were seen once. As for this clonotype: Its antigen remains unidentified.

The same data also contributed to another study, on T cells of mothers and their children. From that paper: Relative to unrelated pairs, biologically related mother-child dyads exhibited marginally greater, non-significant overlap.

The chain recombines TRBV12-3 or TRBV12-4 with TRBJ2-1, with unresolved D. The receptor was derived from a boy between 5 and 17 years old in good health. The sequenced sample was blood. CDR3 sequence: CASRELTRNEQFF. CDR3 DNA: TGTGCCAGCAGAGAATTGACTCGGAATGAGCAGTTCTTC.